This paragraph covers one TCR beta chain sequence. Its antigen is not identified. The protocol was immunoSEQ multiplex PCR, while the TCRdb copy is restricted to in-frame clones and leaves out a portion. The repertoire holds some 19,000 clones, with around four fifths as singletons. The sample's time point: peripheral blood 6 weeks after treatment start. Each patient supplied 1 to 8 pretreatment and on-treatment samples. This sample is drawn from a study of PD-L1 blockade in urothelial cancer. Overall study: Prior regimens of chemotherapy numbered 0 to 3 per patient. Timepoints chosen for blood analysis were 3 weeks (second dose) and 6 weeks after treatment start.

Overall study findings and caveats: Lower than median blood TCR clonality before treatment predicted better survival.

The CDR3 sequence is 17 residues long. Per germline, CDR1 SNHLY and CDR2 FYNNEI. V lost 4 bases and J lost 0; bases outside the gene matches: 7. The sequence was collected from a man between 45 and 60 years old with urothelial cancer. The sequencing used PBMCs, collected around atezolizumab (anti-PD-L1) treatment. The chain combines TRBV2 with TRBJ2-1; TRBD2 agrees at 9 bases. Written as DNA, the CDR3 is TGTGCCAGCAGTGTTTCAGCGGGGGGAGCCTCCTACAATGAGCAGTTCTTC. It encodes CASSVSAGGASYNEQFF.